This TCR beta chain came from a study of cytomegalovirus exposure and HLA in healthy donors (dated by TCRdb to 2015 to 2018). With respect to the entire study: An earlier analysis of 587 of the donors reported 276 Gb of sequence data and around 100 million unique TCR beta sequences obtained from some 200 million T cells. The genetic ancestry cluster associated with self-reported Caucasian donors included around 76% of the 398 genotyped donors. Rather than drawing on any new phenotypic data, the later analysis identified candidate immune exposures from TCR beta sequences and the way those sequences occurred across donors. The study profiled the T cell repertoires of 500 to 800 subjects by immunosequencing and related them to cytomegalovirus serostatus. Because of strong linkage in the cohort, roughly five DR-DQ haplotypes were treated as single units for association and clustering. Roughly 300 gigabases of sequencing data and 70 million to 100 million unique TCR sequences made up an early release that covered roughly 670 HLA-typed donors. Typing coverage varied by locus: roughly 620-630 donors for A, B, C, DRB1 and DQB1; more than 500 for DQA1; about 570 for DPA1; fewer than 480 for DPB1. An earlier analysis of 587 of the donors used high-throughput TCR beta sequencing to judge whether each TCR beta V gene segment behaved as functional or pseudogenic. Genome-wide SNP genotypes for about 65% of the 666 donors were used in a later genetic analysis, which treated that subset as a discovery cohort. To predict cytomegalovirus infection status, the study brought together high-throughput TCR immunosequencing, statistical association of individual TCRs with disease status, and machine learning. To study patterns of TCR occurrence, a later analysis re-analyzed previously published TCR beta repertoires from 666 donors and added high-resolution HLA genotyping. A separate validation cohort of some 130 different subjects was used in addition to the 666-subject first cohort. The study was designed to test whether signatures of past pathogen exposure could be identified by cataloging public T cell receptors. Donor age, sex, ethnicity and CMV serostatus were compiled together with the repertoire data. Among 300 to 500 genotyped donors of the cohort, an average of roughly 230,000 unique TCR beta nucleotide sequences was sequenced per donor, of which approximately 19% were non-productive. Class I and class II HLA loci were covered by the typing at four-digit resolution. All discovery cohort repertoires had been generated using a single sequencing platform.

Receptor amplification or capture employed the immunoSEQ multiplex PCR assay. The multiplex PCR relied on a mix of 60 forward primers for TCR Vbeta segments and 13 reverse primers for TCR Jbeta segments. Amplification of the CDR3 region of rearranged TCR beta genes was performed with a multiplex PCR assay on genomic DNA. The amplified TCR beta libraries were sequenced on the Illumina HiSeq System as 87-base-pair reads. The paper's data handling went like this. Across the 670 or so repertoires, a later analysis counted 60 million to 90 million unique TCR beta chains, about 10 million of which were shared by at least two donors. To remove PCR and sequencing errors, raw reads were error-corrected and collapsed into unique sequences using a nearest-neighbor algorithm that merged closely related sequences. Alignment of CDR3 sequences to IMGT reference sequences was used to assign V, D and J gene segments. For a sequence to be retained, a match of at least six nucleotides was required to both a V gene segment and a J gene segment. A rearrangement counted as productive if the CDR3 had no stop codons and remained in frame with V and J, and every other rearrangement counted as non-productive. Following IMGT convention, CDR3 was defined as the stretch from the second conserved V-encoded cysteine up to the conserved J-encoded phenylalanine. The earlier analysis of some 540 of the donors excluded any sequence lacking an unambiguous match to a single V gene segment. An earlier analysis of about 600 of the donors called V segments functional above 56.7% productive rearrangements and segregating when the between-donor standard deviation exceeded 5%. To diagnose cytomegalovirus status from the catalog of TCR beta chain sequences, a statistical classification framework was built. In a later analysis, V and J genes were assigned by comparing TCR nucleotide sequences against IMGT/GENE-DB human TR gene sequences. A later analysis assigned CDR3 sequences and most-parsimonious VDJ recombination scenarios with the TCRdist pipeline. In a later analysis, each TCR beta chain was defined by its CDR3 amino acid sequence together with its V-gene family, and reads lacking a unique V-gene family were excluded. As a way to deal with suspected cross-contamination and a sequencing artifact, a later analysis dropped roughly 600 nucleotide sequences that were highly shared and had low generation probability. In a later analysis, a clonal expansion index was calculated for each public chain from normalized within-repertoire ranks of inferred template counts. In a later analysis, generation probabilities were computed with a VDJ recombination model fitted to out-of-frame rearrangements, and the resulting probabilities were checked against IGoR. In a later analysis, TCR-TCR, TCR-HLA and TCR-CMV co-occurrence was scored with hypergeometric tests, and a repertoire-size bias correction was applied to TCR pairs. False discovery rates were estimated in a later analysis by permuting HLA or CMV assignments 20 times. A later analysis grouped co-occurring TCRs with DBSCAN, adding TCRdist sequence similarity when clustering within HLA-allele-positive subsets. Co-occurrence clustering excluded repertoires with fewer than 30,000 or more than 120,000 public chains, plus five with anomalous nucleotide sharing. TCRdb carries this immuneACCESS record with in-frame sequences only. Its versions omit some clonotypes, under half of them owing to an unresolved V gene in the studies checked, with the rest unexplained. Clone size and the V and J calls come from that table; the DNA yielded D and trimming. Present in this sample are about 55,000 clones, over 55% of which were seen just once. Around a third of the sample is taken by the ten largest.

Reading from cysteine to phenylalanine, the CDR3 counts 15 amino acids. The entry retains the CDR3 DNA only, 45 bases that are in frame from base 1. CDR1 is given as MGHDK and CDR2 as SYGVNS, both from the germline V gene. The germline V and J ends show losses of 5 bases and 5 bases respectively, and no gene match explains 6 bases of the junction. With regard to this clone: What antigen it recognizes has not been identified. It has no much larger one-base neighbor in the sample; base qualities were not kept.

General conclusions and limits of the study: When HLA alleles, especially DR and DQ, strongly co-occurred, attributing TCR associations to individual alleles was difficult. According to the authors, the approach could potentially be generalized to other disease states and immunological phenotypes. Some 15 rarely observed V segments, including chromosome 9 orphons, were excluded from the earlier analysis of about 600 of the donors because counts were too low. An association between a missense DCLRE1C variant and V-gene and J-gene trimming of TCR beta chains was found in a later genetic analysis and replicated in an independent cohort. Some IMGT-functional V segments, including TRBV6-2 and TRBV6-3, could not be told apart with the 87-base-pair reads, so those segments were excluded. Because some donors lacked HLA typing at each locus, the association tests relied only on the typed subset. According to a later analysis, parvovirus B19, influenza, CMV and Epstein-Barr virus appeared linked to several top co-occurrence clusters. Most TCR sequences were observed very rarely across donors, whereas some public TCRs were present in many individuals. The only immune exposure information available for the cohort was CMV serostatus. In a later analysis, most CMV-associated TCR beta chains were found to appear HLA-restricted, with HLA associations seemingly driven largely by CMV exposure. Sequencing depth was assumed to be roughly uniform across donors in the presence/absence analyses, though that assumption may not hold. In an earlier analysis of 500 to 650 of the donors, most TCR beta V segments appeared in productive rearrangements about 90% or about 30% of the time, broadly matching IMGT annotations. According to a later analysis, TCR association rates differed among HLA loci, with DRB1 alleles showing the most associated TCRs and HLA-C alleles showing the fewest. The classifier was reported to diagnose cytomegalovirus status with high specificity and sensitivity in both the original and validation cohorts. In vitro tests confirmed that a few of the cytomegalovirus-associated TCR beta chains recognize cytomegalovirus antigens. A later genetic analysis reported fewer N-insertions in productive TCRs among donors in an Asian-associated ancestry cluster than the 666-donor mean. The cohort was sequenced for TCR beta chains only, and without alpha or paired-chain data the features that could be detected were limited. Linkage disequilibrium might explain the correlated functional status among segregating V segments, but an unknown experimental factor could not be excluded. In the study, approximately 160 TCR beta chains were listed as associated with cytomegalovirus. A further reported finding was that TCR beta sequences accurately predicted the HLA-A and HLA-B alleles for most subjects in the first cohort. In a later analysis, HLA-associated TCR beta chains showed more clonal expansion and lower generation probabilities than non-associated chains that were equally common. A cluster of highly shared sequence variants was judged likely to represent a technical artifact of the sequencing pipeline. In a later analysis, more than 15,000 TCR beta sequences were associated with specific HLA alleles at a false discovery rate of 0.05.

The cohort consisted of 600 to 750 healthy bone marrow donors. At the time of sampling, all cohort members were nominally healthy, though unrecorded immune exposures were likely present. The donor tested CMV seropositive and was one of the 289 seropositive cohort members. Each donor provided a peripheral blood sample, and peripheral blood mononuclear cells were used for TCR beta sequencing. Genomic DNA was extracted from the blood cell samples with the Qiagen DNeasy Blood Extraction Kit. The chain is encoded by TRBV25-1 joined to TRBJ2-3; TRBD1 lines up with 11 middle nucleotides. The sequenced sample was PBMCs. This receptor was taken from a man between 40 and 49 years old in good health and CMV-seropositive. Read as DNA, the sequence is TGTGCCAGCAGTAAGGACAGGGGGCAAGGAGATACGCAGTATTTT. It is translated as CASSKDRGQGDTQYF.